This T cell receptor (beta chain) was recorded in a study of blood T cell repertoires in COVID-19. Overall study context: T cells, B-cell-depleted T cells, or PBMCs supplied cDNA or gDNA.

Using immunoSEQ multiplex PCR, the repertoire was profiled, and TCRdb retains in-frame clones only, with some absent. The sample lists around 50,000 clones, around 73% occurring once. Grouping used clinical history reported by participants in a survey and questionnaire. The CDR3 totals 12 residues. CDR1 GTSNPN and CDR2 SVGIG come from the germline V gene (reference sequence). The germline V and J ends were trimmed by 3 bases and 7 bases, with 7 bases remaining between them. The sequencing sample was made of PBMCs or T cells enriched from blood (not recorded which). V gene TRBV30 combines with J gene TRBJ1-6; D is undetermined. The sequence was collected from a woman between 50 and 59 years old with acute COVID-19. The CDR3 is CAWRGANSPLHF. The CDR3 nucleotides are TGTGCCTGGAGAGGAGCGAATTCACCCCTCCACTTT.